One and the same sample provided the 23 T cell receptor beta chains below, sequenced in a study of cytomegalovirus exposure and HLA in healthy donors. PCR used 60 Vbeta primers and 13 Jbeta primers. Profiled with immunoSEQ multiplex PCR; TCRdb holds only in-frame clones, not every one. This sample carries 100,000 to 150,000 clones, about 83% of them seen once, and the ten largest clones take around 1.2%. Sequencing was done on a sample of PBMCs. Receptors originate from a girl aged 2 to 9 in good health and CMV-seronegative.

V is TRBV10-3 and J is TRBJ2-7, with 9 nucleotides matching TRBD1. CDR3 size: 15 residues. J lost 3 bases, V lost 3 bases, and 6 bases had no gene match. The germline gives CDR1 ENHRY, CDR2 SYGVKD. The CDR3 sequence: CAISDVDRGRYEQYF. In DNA, the CDR3 is TGTGCCATCAGTGATGTGGACAGGGGCCGCTACGAGCAGTACTTC.

The rearrangement joins TRBV10-1 to TRBJ2-2, with 10 bases fitting TRBD2. The trim removed 4 bases at V and 5 bases at J, leaving 7 bases unmatched. Germline V CDR1 and CDR2: WNHNN, SYGVQD (reference sequence). The CDR3 sequence is 16 residues long. In DNA form, the CDR3 reads TGCGCCAGCAGTGCCCAGCGGGGGGGGCGGACCGGGGAGCTGTTTTTT. As protein: CASSAQRGGRTGELFF.

This clone showed up just once. Here the CDR3 DNA reads TGTGCCAGCAGCAGGGACAGTAGGGATCAGCCCCAGCATTTT. Protein: CASSRDSRDQPQHF. The chain combines TRBV6-5 with TRBJ1-5; 7 bases are shared with TRBD1. CDR3 length equals 14 residues. The V segment lost 6 bases and the J segment 5 bases; nucleotides outside the gene matches: 7. Germline V gives CDR1 MNHEY, CDR2 SVGAGI.

This clone was seen more than once but under ten times. The J gene is TRBJ1-2, the V gene TRBV14, with 9 nucleotides matching TRBD1. The CDR3 is 16 residues long. Trimming at V came to 1 base and at J to 3 bases, leaving 6 bases not matched to a gene. In germline, CDR1 is SGHDN, CDR2 FVKESK. CDR3 protein: CASSQAGQGRYYGYTF. The DNA of the CDR3 is TGTGCCAGCAGCCAAGCCGGACAGGGGAGGTACTATGGCTACACCTTC.

The CDR3 sequence is CASTPGASGGIDTQYF. CDR3 coding DNA: TGTGCCAGCACTCCGGGCGCTAGCGGGGGAATAGATACGCAGTATTTT. The J gene is TRBJ2-3, the V gene TRBV2, with 10 nucleotides matching TRBD2. Germline V gene lookup returns CDR1 SNHLY and CDR2 FYNNEI. This CDR3 is 16 amino acids long. Germline trimming cut 7 bases from V and 5 bases from J; bases unmatched to any gene: 12.

This chain uses TRBV5-4 with TRBJ1-1; D is unresolved. The CDR3 consists of 13 residues. Germline V CDR1 and CDR2: SGHNT, YYREEE (reference sequence). V lost 4 bases, J lost 1 base, and 8 bases lay in between. CDR3 amino acids: CASSVPGNTEAFF. CDR3 DNA sequence: TGTGCCAGCAGCGTGCCCGGGAACACTGAAGCTTTCTTT.

The J gene is TRBJ2-3, the V gene TRBV5-1; a weak D match, TRBD2 (7 bases). The V and J ends lost 4 bases and 3 bases respectively, with 15 bases between them. Germline V gene sequence: CDR1 SGHRS, CDR2 YFSETQ. The CDR3 sequence is 15 residues long. As DNA, the CDR3 is TGCGCCAGCAGCCTGGTGGGGGGGCGAACAGATACGCAGTATTTT. Translation: CASSLVGGRTDTQYF. The complete variable domain, with remaining parts taken from reference TRBV5-1 and TRBJ2-3, reads KAGVTQTPRYLIKTRGQQVTLSCSPISGHRSVSWYQQTPGQGLQFLFEYFSETQRNKGNFPGRFSGRQFSNSRSEMNVSTLELGDSALYLCASSLVGGRTDTQYFGPGTRLTVL.

The V and J genes are TRBV27 and TRBJ1-1; weak D call: TRBD1 (6 bases). The CDR3 covers 13 residues. V lost 4 bases and J lost 6, with 12 bases in between. CDR1 and CDR2 (germline): MNHEY, SMNVEV (reference sequence). This CDR3 reads CASSWTQGAEAFF. CDR3 bases: TGTGCCAGCAGTTGGACACAGGGTGCTGAAGCTTTCTTT.

This CDR3 is CASSLAGFPNYGYTF. The CDR3, as DNA: TGTGCCAGCAGCTTGGCAGGGTTCCCTAACTATGGCTACACCTTC. The chain is built from TRBV5-5 and TRBJ1-2, with a weak D call TRBD1 (5 bases). The germline gives CDR1 SGHKS, CDR2 YYEKEE (reference sequence). The V end lost 0 bases, the J end lost 0 bases, and 9 bases lay between the germline ends. The CDR3 spans 15 residues.

This chain connects TRBV28 to TRBJ1-5, with TRBD1 matching over 11 bases. This CDR3 is built from 17 residues. Germline V gene data show CDR1 as MDHEN and CDR2 as SYDVKM. Trimming took 10 bases from V and 0 from J; bases not matched to a gene: 11. In nucleotides, the CDR3 is TGTGCCACCATCACGGGACAGGGGGGATATAGCAATCAGCCCCAGCATTTT. Protein: CATITGQGGYSNQPQHF.

The rearrangement uses TRBV7-3 and TRBJ2-7; 8 nucleotides match TRBD1. Germline-derived CDR1 and CDR2 are SGHTA and FQGTGA. The CDR3 sequence is 14 residues long. J lost 0 bases, V lost 5 bases, and 3 bases had no gene match. The DNA for the CDR3 is TGTGCCAGCAGCGTAGGACAGGGCTCCTACGAGCAGTACTTC. It encodes CASSVGQGSYEQYF.

The chain combines TRBV7-3 with TRBJ2-6; D is possibly TRBD1 (5 bases). This CDR3 has 17 amino acids. The V end was cut by 2 bases, the J end by 0 bases, with 11 bases between. Germline CDR1 and CDR2: SGHTA and FQGTGA. This chain's CDR3 is CASSLEGASSGANVLTF. The CDR3 DNA follows: TGTGCCAGCAGCTTAGAAGGGGCCTCCTCTGGGGCCAACGTCCTGACTTTC. Using reference TRBV7-3 and TRBJ2-6 for the parts outside the CDR3, the full variable domain is GAGVSQTPSNKVTEKGKYVELRCDPISGHTALYWYRQSLGQGPEFLIYFQGTGAADDSGLPNDRFFAVRPEGSVSTLKIQRTERGDSAVYLCASSLEGASSGANVLTFGAGSRLTVL.

The rearrangement uses TRBV7-2 and TRBJ2-7, with 10 bases that match TRBD1. After removal of 8 bases from V and 2 bases from J, the junction contained 9 bases not matched to a gene. Germline V gene lookup returns CDR1 SGHTA and CDR2 FQGNSA. This CDR3 is 15 amino acids long. This CDR3 is CASGIQTGGPYEQYF. CDR3 nucleotides: TGTGCCAGCGGAATCCAGACAGGGGGCCCCTACGAGCAGTACTTC.

This clone was seen just once. The chain couples TRBV7-9 to TRBJ1-4; D might be TRBD1 (5 bases). Germline-derived CDR1 and CDR2 are SEHNR and FQNEAQ (reference sequence). V gave up 5 bases and J gave up 7 bases, with 14 bases separating them. CDR3 length: 14 amino acids. CDR3 nucleotides: TGTGCCAGCAGCCCAGGGTCGGGGGGTGAAAAACTGTTTTTT. The encoded protein is CASSPGSGGEKLFF.

The chain combines TRBV28 with TRBJ1-5; weak D call: TRBD1 (5 bases). Looked up from germline, CDR1 is MDHEN and CDR2 is SYDVKM. This CDR3 spans 16 amino acids. The V and J ends lost 2 bases and 4 bases respectively, with 15 bases between them. CDR3 nucleotides: TGTGCCAGCAGTTTAGTCCGGACATCCCTGAATCAGCCCCAGCATTTT. Protein: CASSLVRTSLNQPQHF.

This clone was recorded a few times. The rearrangement links TRBV7-2 to TRBJ2-7; D is ambiguous. Germline CDR1 and CDR2: SGHTA and FQGNSA. Trimming removed 5 bases at V and 6 bases at J, with 11 bases between. The CDR3 contains 12 residues. CDR3 DNA: TGTGCCAGCAGCCAAGTTTACAGCGAGCAGTACTTC. Its translation: CASSQVYSEQYF.

The chain combines TRBV14 with TRBJ1-4, with TRBD1 matching over 7 bases. The CDR3 length is 15 residues. Germline loops: CDR1 SGHDN, CDR2 FVKESK. V was pared by 4 bases and J by 4 bases, with 6 bases of the junction left unmatched. This CDR3 reads CASSLFRGDNEKLFF. In DNA form, the CDR3 reads TGTGCCAGCAGCCTTTTCAGGGGGGATAATGAAAAACTGTTTTTT.

The CDR3 sequence is CASSEGLAMETQYF. DNA for the CDR3: TGTGCCAGCAGTGAGGGACTGGCCATGGAGACCCAGTACTTC. The V gene is TRBV2, the J gene TRBJ2-5, with D maybe TRBD2 (6 bases). V gave up 3 bases and J gave up 5 bases, with 13 bases separating them. Germline V gene sequence: CDR1 SNHLY, CDR2 FYNNEI. CDR3 size: 14 residues.

A note on this clone: A junction boundary mismatches the germline segment, possibly from a read error. The rearrangement uses TRBV30 and TRBJ1-3, with 9 bases matching TRBD1. The CDR3 runs to 16 residues. Germline V gene sequence: CDR1 GTSNPN, CDR2 SVGIG (reference sequence). The CDR3: CAWSDWTGVSGDTIYF. The CDR3 DNA sequence: TGTGCCTGGAGTGATTGGACAGGGGTCTCTGGAGACACCATATATTTT.

V gene TRBV7-2 combines with J gene TRBJ2-7, with D uncertain. There are 14 residues in the CDR3. Trimming stripped 5 bases from V and 0 bases from J, with 11 bases between. Germline V gene lookup returns CDR1 SGHTA and CDR2 FQGNSA. The CDR3 loop is CASSTRIDSYEQYF. Here the CDR3 DNA reads TGTGCCAGCAGCACGCGCATAGACTCCTACGAGCAGTACTTC.

The V gene is TRBV29-1, the J gene TRBJ1-3, with D perhaps TRBD1 (5 bases). Looked up from germline, CDR1 is SQVTM and CDR2 is ANQGSEA. There are 15 residues in the CDR3. With 6 bases removed from V and 0 bases from J, the gap between germline ends came to 15 bases. The CDR3 coding sequence is TGCAGCGTGGCACTTGACAGCAACTCTGGAAACACCATATATTTT. Amino acid sequence: CSVALDSNSGNTIYF.

This rearrangement joins TRBV11-2 to TRBJ2-5, with 7 bases aligning to TRBD1. Germline CDR1 reads SGHAT; CDR2 reads FQNNGV. Losses at the gene ends were 5 bases for V and 2 bases for J; bases not matched to a gene: 5. The CDR3 runs 14 residues. The CDR3 nucleotides are TGTGCCAGCAGCAAAGGACAGGCACAAGAGACCCAGTACTTC. Protein sequence: CASSKGQAQETQYF. Filled out from reference TRBV11-2 and TRBJ2-5, the complete variable domain reads EAGVAQSPRYKIIEKRQSVAFWCNPISGHATLYWYQQILGQGPKLLIQFQNNGVVDDSQLPKDRFSAERLKGVDSTLKIQPAKLEDSAVYLCASSKGQAQETQYFGPGTRLLVL.

CDR3 sequence (DNA): TGTGCCAGCAGCCGGGCGGGAACCTACGAGCAGTACTTC. Residues: CASSRAGTYEQYF. The chain uses TRBV11-2 and TRBJ2-7, with D possibly being TRBD2 (6 bases). The CDR3 consists of 13 residues. The germline V and J ends were trimmed by 5 bases and 2 bases, with 10 bases remaining between them. Germline CDR1 is SGHAT and CDR2 is FQNNGV.